Shown below are 3 T cell receptor beta chains from a single sample sequenced in a study of blood T cells in healthy people across ages. Using a J-beta primer mix together with a sample-barcoded 5' primer, a second PCR was run for roughly 7 to 11 cycles. Each CDR3 protein gets one entry after TCRdb re-called the 5' RACE reads with MiXCR. The sample gives about 620,000 distinct CDR3 sequences, over 40% of which show up once; approximately 13% is in the top ten. The sequenced sample consisted of blood. The source of these receptors is a woman older than 75 in good health.

This clonotype was seen at least ten times. The rearrangement uses TRBV11-3 and TRBJ2-1; TRBD1 matches at 7 bases. The junction had 10 bases not matched to a gene; V was cut back by 5 bases and J by 6 bases. This CDR3 has 15 amino acids. Germline V lookup: CDR1 SGHNT, CDR2 YENEEA. The CDR3 DNA is TGTGCCAGCAGCCAACAGGGGTCTGCGGCCAATGAGCAGTTCTTC. The encoded protein is CASSQQGSAANEQFF. The whole variable domain, filled in from reference TRBV11-3 and TRBJ2-1, reads EAGVVQSPRYKIIEKKQPVAFWCNPISGHNTLYWYLQNLGQGPELLIRYENEEAVDDSQLPKDRFSAERLKGVDSTLKIQPAELGDSAVYLCASSQQGSAANEQFFGPGTRLTVL.

V gene TRBV27 combines with J gene TRBJ2-7; 8 nucleotides agree with TRBD1. V shed 3 bases, J shed 3 bases, and the junction held 10 bases outside the gene matches. Germline values: CDR1 MNHEY, CDR2 SMNVEV (reference sequence). The CDR3 is 16 residues long. CDR3 residues: CASSLPRTGGNYEQYF. The CDR3 nucleotides read TGTGCCAGCAGTTTGCCACGTACAGGGGGTAACTACGAGCAGTACTTC.

This chain links TRBV3-1 with TRBJ1-2; D may be TRBD1 (6 bases). In germline, CDR1 is LGHDT, CDR2 YNNKEL (reference sequence). V lost 2 bases to trimming and J lost 5 bases, with 15 bases between them. This CDR3 is built from 15 residues. The DNA for the CDR3 is TGTGCCAGCAGCCAACGAAAGACAGGCTCATATGGCTACACCTTC. This translates into CASSQRKTGSYGYTF.